This T cell receptor beta chain was obtained from a study of T-cell memory formation after mild COVID-19. In the study overall: TCR clusters were largely donor specific. General study results and limits: Clones contracting over day 15 to 85 were CD4/CD8 balanced, with later expanders leaning CD4+. CM and EM subsets held most contracting CD4+ clones; EMRA held CD8+ ones.

This clonotype was detected many times. The antigen remains unidentified. A 5'RACE reaction primed in the constant segment made cDNA libraries of TCR alpha and TCR beta, and these carried sample barcodes and UMIs. TCRdb processed the 5' RACE reads anew with MiXCR; each CDR3 protein has one entry. The table includes some 86,000 distinct CDR3 sequences, about 23% detected once. Trimming pared 8 bases from V and 8 bases from J, leaving 16 bases between. Germline V lookup: CDR1 ENHRY, CDR2 SYGVKD. This CDR3 contains 13 residues. This chain joins TRBV10-3 and TRBJ1-3; no definite D call. The source is a man between 18 and 29 years old who had mild COVID-19 (a few samples of this study predate the infection). Cell type and time point are not known. Material for sequencing was PBMCs or a T cell subset sorted from them (not recorded which). The CDR3 bases are TGTGCCATCGGACCGGCCTTTATGCACACCATATATTTT. It translates to CAIGPAFMHTIYF.